Shown below are 19 T cell receptor beta chains from a single sample sequenced in a study of T cells in Graves' hyperthyroidism and ophthalmopathy. Amplification of TCR beta CDR3 regions used RNA as the template. HTBI primers were the set used in a first-round RT-PCR of the TCR CDR3. TCRdb analysed the multiplex PCR reads with MiXCR anew, one entry per CDR3 protein. Altogether about 300,000 distinct CDR3 sequences are present, roughly 15% being singletons, with the ten largest covering approximately 35%. Sequenced input: blood. The receptors come from a man aged 30 to 45 with Graves' hyperthyroidism.

V usage is TRBV4-1 and J usage is TRBJ2-2; D remains unclear. The V gene's germline CDR1 is MGHRA and CDR2 YSYEKL. The ends were cut back, 0 bases at V and 4 bases at J, with 6 bases in the middle. The CDR3 is 14 residues long. The CDR3 protein is CASSQDIVTGELFF. The CDR3 region has the DNA TGCGCCAGCAGCCAAGACATAGTCACCGGGGAGCTGTTTTTT.

This clonotype was picked up many times. V is TRBV29-1 and J is TRBJ2-1; the D gene is possibly TRBD1 (6 bases). V gave up 5 bases and J gave up 7 bases, with 12 bases separating them. CDR3 length equals 12 residues. Per the germline V gene, CDR1 is SQVTM and CDR2 is ANQGSEA. The CDR3 is CSVPGHGNEQFF. In DNA form, the CDR3 reads TGCAGCGTTCCGGGACATGGGAATGAGCAGTTCTTC.

This clonotype appeared a few times. The chain uses TRBV7-9 and TRBJ2-7; 7 nucleotides agree with TRBD1. The CDR3 consists of 12 residues. V was pared by 5 bases and J by 6 bases, with 4 bases of the junction left unmatched. Germline CDR1 is SEHNR and CDR2 is FQNEAQ (reference sequence). CDR3 sequence (DNA): TGTGCCAGCAGCCAGGGACAGCGCGAGCAGTACTTC. Encoded protein: CASSQGQREQYF. The complete variable domain, with remaining parts taken from reference TRBV7-9 and TRBJ2-7, reads DTGVSQNPRHKITKRGQNVTFRCDPISEHNRLYWYRQTLGQGPEFLTYFQNEAQLEKSRLLSDRFSAERPKGSFSTLEIQRTEQGDSAMYLCASSQGQREQYFGPGTRLTVT.

The genes are TRBV12-3 or TRBV12-4 and TRBJ1-5; a weak D match, TRBD1 (5 bases). The CDR3 has 12 residues. Trimming took 7 bases from V and 6 from J, leaving 10 bases between them. The CDR3 nucleotides are TGTGCCAGCACCCAGGGAAGTCAGCCCCAGCATTTT. Translating it yields CASTQGSQPQHF.

This clonotype was counted many times. The chain carries TRBV2 and TRBJ2-7; 7 nucleotides align to TRBD2. The trim removed 11 bases at V and 12 bases at J, leaving 13 bases unmatched. Germline-derived CDR1 and CDR2 are SNHLY and FYNNEI. The CDR3 is 11 amino acids. CDR3 coding DNA: TGTGCCGGAACTAGGGACGGGAGGCGGTACTTC. It encodes CAGTRDGRRYF.

This clonotype was detected ten times or more. The CDR3 reads CASSPNWIIWAYEQYF. The CDR3 bases are TGTGCCAGCAGTCCAAACTGGATTATCTGGGCATACGAGCAGTACTTC. This sequence joins TRBV28 and TRBJ2-7; D call uncertain. The CDR3 loop spans 16 amino acids. Germline V CDR1 and CDR2: MDHEN, SYDVKM. The V end was cut by 5 bases, the J end by 4 bases, with 21 bases between. Full variable domain (remainder filled in from reference TRBV28 and TRBJ2-7): DVKVTQSSRYLVKRTGEKVFLECVQDMDHENMFWYRQDPGLGLRLIYFSYDVKMKEKGDIPEGYSVSREKKERFSLILESASTNQTSMYLCASSPNWIIWAYEQYFGPGTRLTVT.

The genes are TRBV6-5 and TRBJ1-1, with TRBD1 identical over 11 bases. Germline values: CDR1 MNHEY, CDR2 SVGAGI. CDR3 size: 14 residues. The ends lost 2 bases at V and 11 bases at J; junction bases unmatched: 7. The CDR3 here is CASSYLGQGAEAFF. CDR3 in DNA: TGTGCCAGCAGTTACCTCGGACAGGGGGCCGAGGCTTTCTTT.

The chain couples TRBV5-1 to TRBJ1-3; 9 nucleotides match TRBD1. V shed 5 bases, J shed 0 bases, and the junction held 6 bases outside the gene matches. This CDR3 contains 16 residues. The germline V gene has CDR1 SGHRS and CDR2 YFSETQ. The CDR3 DNA reads TGCGCCAGCAGTTACAGGGGGCCCTACTCTGGAAACACCATATATTTT. Its translation: CASSYRGPYSGNTIYF.

A few counts support this clonotype. The rearrangement links TRBV28 to TRBJ1-3, with TRBD1 identical over 7 bases. Germline lookup yields CDR1 MDHEN and CDR2 SYDVKM. V lost 6 bases to trimming and J lost 5 bases; unmatched junction nucleotides: 13. The CDR3 is made up of 16 amino acids. The CDR3 sequence: CASRILRGLSRNTIYF. The CDR3 DNA reads TGTGCCAGCAGGATCCTTAGGGGGCTCTCGAGAAACACCATATATTTT.

This clonotype was seen a few times. Compared with germline, one end of the junction differs, possibly owing to a read error. J is TRBJ1-1 and V is TRBV5-1, with TRBD1 as a possible D gene (5 bases). The germline gives CDR1 SGHRS, CDR2 YFSETQ. The CDR3 totals 13 residues. The CDR3 region has the DNA TGCGCCAGCAGCTTGAACAGACAGCTTGAAGATTTCTTT. The encoded protein is CASSLNRQLEDFF.

CDR3 amino acids: CASSPEGQGQPQHF. The CDR3, as DNA: TGTGCCAGCAGCCCCGAGGGACAGGGCCAGCCCCAGCATTTT. The chain has TRBV7-3 and TRBJ1-5, with 9 bases identical to TRBD1. The J segment lost 7 bases and the V segment lost 5 bases, leaving 6 bases of the junction unmatched. CDR1 is SGHTA, CDR2 FQGTGA, per germline. The length of the CDR3 is 14 residues.

This clonotype was seen ten or more times. V and J are TRBV18 and TRBJ2-1; TRBD2 aligns across 7 bases. This CDR3 comprises 16 residues. Trimming removed 4 bases from V and 0 bases from J; junction bases left unmatched: 6. Germline V gene data show CDR1 as KGHSH and CDR2 as LQKENI. The DNA for the CDR3 is TGTGCCAGCTCACGCCGGGAGGCCGTCTCCTACAATGAGCAGTTCTTC. It yields the protein CASSRREAVSYNEQFF.

This clonotype was seen a handful of times. This chain uses TRBV5-6 with TRBJ2-1; D possibly corresponds to TRBD1 (6 bases). The V and J ends lost 3 bases and 8 bases respectively, with 18 bases between them. CDR1 is SGHDT, CDR2 YYEEEE, per germline. The CDR3 sequence is 15 residues long. CDR3 sequence: CASSWDKSTSDEQFF. The CDR3 DNA reads TGTGCCAGCAGCTGGGACAAGTCTACCTCCGATGAGCAGTTCTTC.

This clonotype is labeled as medium-sized. CDR3 in DNA: TGTGCCAGCAGTGAAGCCCTCTTGGGAGCGGCCCAGGGGAATGAGCAGTTCTTC. It translates to CASSEALLGAAQGNEQFF. V is TRBV6-1 and J is TRBJ2-1; possible D gene TRBD1, 6 bases. CDR1 is MNHNS, CDR2 SASEGT, per germline. V dropped 0 bases and J dropped 7 bases, with 22 bases sitting between them. The CDR3 loop spans 18 amino acids.

Remarks on this clonotype: Given the absence of the conserved phenylalanine or tryptophan at the CDR3 end, a read error is likely. V and J are TRBV19 and TRBJ1-1, with D uncertain. Germline V gene data show CDR1 as LNHDA and CDR2 as SQIVND (reference sequence). The CDR3 spans 15 residues. With 7 bases removed from V and 1 base from J, the gap between germline ends came to 16 bases. The CDR3 DNA follows: TGTGCCAGTACTCTCAACCCCCACGGGAACACTGAAGCTTTCCTT. Its protein product is CASTLNPHGNTEAFL.

This clonotype was detected ten times or more. The DNA for the CDR3 is TGTGCCAGCAGCGGGACGGGAGCAGGCACAGATACGCAGTATTTT. Residues: CASSGTGAGTDTQYF. V is TRBV2 and J is TRBJ2-3; tentatively, D is TRBD2 (6 bases). Trimming pared 6 bases from V and 1 base from J, leaving 14 bases between. This CDR3 has 15 residues. Germline V gives CDR1 SNHLY, CDR2 FYNNEI. The full variable domain, rest sourced from reference TRBV2 and TRBJ2-3, is EPEVTQTPSHQVTQMGQEVILRCVPISNHLYFYWYRQILGQKVEFLVSFYNNEISEKSEIFDDQFSVERPDGSNFTLKIRSTKLEDSAMYFCASSGTGAGTDTQYFGPGTRLTVL.

The table lists this clonotype with a few counts. The chain is built from TRBV20-1 and TRBJ2-3; the D is unclear. V was pared by 4 bases and J by 0 bases, with 11 bases between. This CDR3 is 14 amino acids long. Germline V CDR1 and CDR2: DFQATT, SNEGSKA (reference sequence). The CDR3 sequence: CSAMDGTSTDTQYF. The CDR3 coding sequence is TGCAGTGCTATGGACGGAACTAGCACAGATACGCAGTATTTT.

At least ten counts were recorded for this clonotype. The chain uses TRBV7-9 and TRBJ1-4, with 9 bases lining up with TRBD1. CDR1 and CDR2 (germline): SEHNR, FQNEAQ (reference sequence). V shed 5 bases and J 8 bases; nucleotides not matched to a gene: 3. There are 13 residues in the CDR3. Here the CDR3 DNA reads TGTGCCAGCAGCGACGGGACAGGGGAAAAACTGTTTTTT. It encodes CASSDGTGEKLFF.

This clonotype was picked up many times. This chain links TRBV6-1 with TRBJ1-6, with TRBD1 matching over 10 bases. The CDR3 is 14 amino acids. V gave up 6 bases and J gave up 10 bases; unmatched junction bases: 6. The germline CDR1 and CDR2 sequences are MNHNS and SASEGT. The CDR3: CASRPRTGGSPLHF. The CDR3 DNA is TGTGCCAGCAGACCGAGGACAGGGGGATCACCCCTCCACTTT.